These 5 T cell receptor beta chains came from one sample sequenced in a study of naive and memory T cell subsets. An equimolar mix of two oligonucleotides served as the beta constant-region primer for TRBC1 and TRBC2. Ligated cDNA was amplified by four rounds of PCR with nested alpha and beta constant-region primers and SP2. TCRdb re-analysed the UMI-ligation and nested PCR reads in MiXCR, keeping a single row per CDR3 protein. The table shows more than 95,000 distinct CDR3 sequences, with approximately 15% occurring only once. Study-wide results and caveats: Naive repertoires, especially CD8, held a few larger clonotypes, possibly memory cells re-expressing CD45RA.

The antigens for these receptors are not known. Material: naive CD8+ T cells from blood. These receptors were collected from a human donor in good health.

This rearrangement joins TRBV7-6 to TRBJ2-1; the match to TRBD1 covers 7 bases. The V gene's germline CDR1 is SGHVS and CDR2 FNYEAQ. The V segment lost 1 base and the J segment 5 bases; nucleotides outside the gene matches: 5. This CDR3 comprises 15 residues. The CDR3 sequence: CASSLGAGGNNEQFF. The CDR3 nucleotides are TGTGCCAGCAGCTTAGGGGCAGGGGGAAACAATGAGCAGTTCTTC. The full variable domain, in which reference TRBV7-6 and TRBJ2-1 provide the parts outside the CDR3, is GAGVSQSPRYKVTKRGQDVALRCDPISGHVSLYWYRQALGQGPEFLTYFNYEAQQDKSGLPNDRFSAERPEGSISTLTIQRTEQRDSAMYRCASSLGAGGNNEQFFGPGTRLTVL.

This clonotype has at least ten counts. V is TRBV4-3 and J is TRBJ2-7, with a weak D call TRBD2 (5 bases). The V gene's germline CDR1 is LGHNA and CDR2 YSLEER. The CDR3 sequence is 13 residues long. V lost 0 bases and J lost 6, with 9 bases in between. The CDR3 bases are TGCGCCAGCAGCCAAGAGTCCGGGATCGAGCAGTACTTC. This codes for CASSQESGIEQYF.

The chain carries TRBV6-2 or TRBV6-3 and TRBJ2-1, with unresolved D. Germline CDR1 MNHEY, CDR2 SVGEGT. The CDR3 consists of 13 residues. Trimming took 7 bases from V and 4 from J, leaving 11 bases between them. CDR3 in amino acids: CASTYGRYNEQFF. The CDR3 DNA reads TGTGCCAGCACCTACGGACGGTACAATGAGCAGTTCTTC.

This clonotype has just a few counts. The chain uses TRBV20-1 and TRBJ2-3; 13 bases are a match to TRBD2. CDR1 is DFQATT, CDR2 SNEGSKA, per germline (reference sequence). The trim removed 0 bases at V and 3 bases at J, leaving 9 bases unmatched. The CDR3 has 18 residues. The CDR3 nucleotides read TGCAGTGCTAGAGACCAATTCCGGACTAGCGGGGGAACAGATACGCAGTATTTT. Translated, it gives CSARDQFRTSGGTDTQYF.

Remarks on this clonotype: A much bigger clone sits one base away, suggesting this may be a read error. J is TRBJ2-7 and V is TRBV29-1; D call uncertain. The CDR3 runs to 14 residues. Trimming removed 2 bases at V and 2 bases at J, with 13 bases between. The germline CDR1 and CDR2 sequences are SQVTM and ANQGSEA. CDR3 sequence (DNA): TGCAGCGTTGAACCCGTGGTGGGTACCTACGAGCAGTACTTC. It encodes CSVEPVVGTYEQYF.